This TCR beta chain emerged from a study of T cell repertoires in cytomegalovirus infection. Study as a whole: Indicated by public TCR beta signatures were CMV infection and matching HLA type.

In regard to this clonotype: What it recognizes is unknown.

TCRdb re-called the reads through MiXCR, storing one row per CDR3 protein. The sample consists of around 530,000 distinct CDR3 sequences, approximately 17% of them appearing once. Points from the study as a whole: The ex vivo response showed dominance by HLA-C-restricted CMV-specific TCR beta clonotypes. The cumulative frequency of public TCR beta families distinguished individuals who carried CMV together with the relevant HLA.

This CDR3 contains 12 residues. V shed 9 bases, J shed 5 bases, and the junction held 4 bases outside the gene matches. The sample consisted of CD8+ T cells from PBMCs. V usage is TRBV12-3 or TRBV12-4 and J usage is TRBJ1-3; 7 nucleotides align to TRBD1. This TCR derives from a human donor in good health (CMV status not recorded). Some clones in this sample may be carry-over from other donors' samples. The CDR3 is CASQGGRNTIYF. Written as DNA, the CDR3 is TGTGCCAGTCAGGGGGGCCGAAACACCATATATTTT.